This entry describes one T cell receptor beta chain. Its antigen remains unknown. Possible read error: a much larger clone is one base away. The data are from a study of blood T cells in healthy people across ages. Primers used in a second PCR of roughly 7 to 12 cycles were a sample-barcoded 5' primer and a J-beta primer mix. TCRdb reanalysed the 5' RACE reads using MiXCR and keeps one entry per CDR3 protein. The table lists 650,000 or so distinct CDR3 sequences, over 40% of them singletons. General study findings and limits: Naive CD4+ cells and diversity were both higher in long-lived donors than in aged donors.

The CDR3 runs 17 residues. CDR1 is KGHDR and CDR2 is SFDVKD in the germline V gene. Donor samples were obtained from healthy Caucasian individuals from Russia, aged about 6 to 90. The chain is built from TRBV24-1 and TRBJ2-3, with TRBD2 identical over 9 bases. This sequence was found in an elderly woman in good health. Sequencing input: blood. CDR3 protein: CATSDFVTSGVTDTRYF. CDR3 DNA: TGTGCCACCAGTGATTTTGTGACTAGCGGTGTCACAGATACGCGGTATTTT.